This record concerns one T cell receptor beta chain sequence. Its antigen is not known. This specimen belongs to a study of shared clonotypes between healthy human individuals. Study outcomes and limitations: Some naive CD4 clonotypes, 5% to 5.5%, turned up in common across several donors. Rarefaction showed that sequencing of sorted subsets was incomplete (despite large depth).

The CDR3 contains 17 residues. The V gene's germline CDR1 is SGHAT and CDR2 FQNNGV. The J segment lost 9 bases and the V segment lost 1 base, leaving 12 bases of the junction unmatched. At the deep level, the assay was run. Profiling relied on immunoSEQ multiplex PCR, and the TCRdb table lists in-frame clones only, not all of them. The sample consists of roughly 1,600,000 clones, approximately 98.5% of them appearing once. In the CD4+ fraction, cells were divided into CD45RA+ naive and CD45RA-negative memory subsets. The chain joins TRBV11-2 to TRBJ2-1, with 10 positions matching TRBD2. This clonotype was obtained from a man younger than 40 in good health. The source material was naive CD4+ T cells sorted from blood. Subset: CD45RA+ positively selected. CDR3 amino acids: CASSLVPTSGMVAEQFF. CDR3 nucleotides: TGTGCCAGCAGCTTAGTCCCCACTAGCGGGATGGTGGCTGAGCAGTTCTTC.